This record covers a single T cell receptor (beta chain). This entry comes from a study of OX40 agonist ivuxolimab in advanced cancers. The table came from immunoSEQ multiplex PCR; TCRdb's copy has only in-frame clones and leaves some out. The repertoire holds about 98,000 clones, 87% seen once, with over 0.4% in the top ten. CDR1 and CDR2 (germline): SEHNR, FQNEAQ (reference sequence). Trimming cost V 0 bases and J 16 bases, with 10 bases left between them. CDR3 size: 12 residues. The rearrangement uses TRBV7-9 and TRBJ1-6; D ambiguous. The specimen was CD4+ or CD8+ T cells sorted from blood, collected in a trial of the OX40 agonist ivuxolimab. This sequence originates from an adult with an advanced solid tumor such as melanoma, head and neck, liver or kidney cancer. CDR3: CASSLAGPSLHF. CDR3 nucleotide sequence: TGTGCCAGCAGCTTAGCGGGCCCTAGTCTCCACTTT.